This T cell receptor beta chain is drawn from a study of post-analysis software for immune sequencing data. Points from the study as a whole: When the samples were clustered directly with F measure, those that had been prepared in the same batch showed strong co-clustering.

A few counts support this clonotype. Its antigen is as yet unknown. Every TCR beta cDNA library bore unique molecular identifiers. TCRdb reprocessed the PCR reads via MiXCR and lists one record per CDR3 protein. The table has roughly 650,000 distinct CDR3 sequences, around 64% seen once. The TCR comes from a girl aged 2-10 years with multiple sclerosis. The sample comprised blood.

The CDR3 reads CASSLRAGARTDTQYF. Here the CDR3 DNA reads TGTGCCAGCAGCTTGAGGGCGGGGGCCCGTACAGATACGCAGTATTTT. The V gene is TRBV7-2, the J gene TRBJ2-3; D might be TRBD2 (7 bases). The germline V and J ends were trimmed by 3 bases and 3 bases, with 16 bases remaining between them. The CDR3 is 16 amino acids. Germline lookup yields CDR1 SGHTA and CDR2 FQGNSA.